This T cell receptor beta chain was sequenced in a study of T cell responses to AZD1222 COVID-19 vaccine. Study outcomes and limitations: Spike-specific TCR breadth and depth went up after people got two AZD1222 doses.

Germline V CDR1 and CDR2: SGHRS, YFSETQ. V was clipped by 0 bases and J by 7 bases, with 5 bases between them. This CDR3 spans 12 amino acids. About this clone itself: The antigen remains unidentified.

Libraries were prepared by immunoSEQ multiplex PCR; TCRdb keeps only in-frame clonotypes and omits some of them. The sample carries 110,000 to 150,000 clones, roughly 92% recorded once. Here the sequenced sample was peripheral blood, taken on day 0 of AZD1222 vaccination. This clonotype was sampled from an adult in good health. V usage is TRBV5-1 and J usage is TRBJ2-1; no clear D. This CDR3 reads CASSLALNEQFF. The CDR3 bases are TGCGCCAGCAGCTTGGCCCTAAATGAGCAGTTCTTC.